This TCR beta chain originates from a study of OX40 agonist ivuxolimab in advanced cancers. Study-wide points: Low normalized T-cell clonal expansion was additionally recorded for some nonresponders. The authors did not determine the antigen specificity of the expanded peripheral T cells. Averaged across samples, CD8+ T cells carried more expanded clones than CD4+ did.

CDR3 length: 19 residues. The V segment lost 6 bases and the J segment 9 bases; nucleotides outside the gene matches: 21. Germline loops: CDR1 MDHEN, CDR2 SYDVKM. Produced via immunoSEQ multiplex PCR; TCRdb's table is partial and in-frame only. Of 60,000 to 75,000 clones detected, 70% to 90% appear once; the ten largest clones hold 4% to 5.5%. Exclusion applied to patients with autoimmune disease history or systemic immunosuppression. This clone occurred once. Its target is unknown. This receptor was obtained from an adult with an advanced solid tumor such as melanoma, head and neck, liver or kidney cancer. The sequencing here drew on CD4+ or CD8+ T cells sorted from blood, taken in a trial of the OX40 agonist ivuxolimab. The rearrangement links TRBV28 to TRBJ2-1; TRBD2 aligns across 12 bases. CDR3 nucleotides: TGTGCCAGCAGCCTCTCTTTTGGACTAGCGGGAAATAATCTTGGTGAGCAGTTCTTC. This sequence encodes CASSLSFGLAGNNLGEQFF.